The present entry profiles one T cell receptor (beta chain) with its context. This clonotype was seen ten or more times. Its antigen is still unknown. Base-call qualities are not available, and no considerably larger clone is one nucleotide away. This record belongs to a study of regulatory T cells in long-lasting Graves disease (dated by TCRdb to the early 2020s). For the study in its entirety: Persistent Graves' disease meant more than 5 years of antithyroid drug treatment with TSH receptor autoantibodies that stayed positive. Persistent Graves' disease patients in the clinical cohort had taken antithyroid drugs for 9.5 to 13 years on average. A total of approximately 35 samples underwent TCR sequencing: around 13 from persistent and roughly 20 from newly diagnosed Graves' disease patients. The study took place in China and was registered as a clinical trial. Patients with persistent Graves' disease were compared with patients with newly diagnosed Graves' disease using TCR sequencing and RNA sequencing of peripheral blood.

Library prep was done by multiplex PCR. Reads for this sample came from an Illumina HiSeq 4000. To build TCR beta libraries, CDR3 regions were amplified by Arm-PCR using iRepertoire HTBI primers. Before sequencing, the PCR products underwent gel purification. Processing in the source paper ran as follows. Gene usage analysis of CDR3 amino acid clonotypes used the 60 to 75 TRBV and 14 to 15 TRBJ segments found across samples. COPE and FqMerger were used to merge the filtered high-quality paired reads into contigs. BLAST was used to align contigs to IMGT TRBV, TRBD and TRBJ reference genes, and CDR3 was defined according to IMGT. Highly expanded clones were defined as clonotypes with a frequency above 0.1%. Shannon entropy was used to measure repertoire diversity, and the Gini coefficient was used to measure V-J evenness. Public clonotypes were defined as clonotypes shared by more than one individual. TCRdb reworked the public reads: Q25 trimming with fastp, MiXCR clone assembly, productive beta chains retained. Under each unique CDR3 protein, matching rows form one entry showing the most common genes and DNA. None of the V and J calls come from the authors' own analysis; TCRdb made them. This sample is represented by roughly 450,000 distinct CDR3 sequences; 20% of them were singletons. The ten largest clones represent 6.5% to 8% of the sample.

Paper-wide results and their limitations: Sequencing and analysis were restricted to the TCR beta chain. Preferential use of TRBV28, TRBJ1-2 and TRBJ2-5 was observed in persistent disease, whereas TRBV20-1 and TRBJ2-1 were favored in newly diagnosed disease. More public clonotypes were shared among persistent patients (fewer than 3,000) than among newly diagnosed patients (approximately 930). Only peripheral blood was studied, because thyroid tissue, the primary lesion, was inaccessible. Compared with newly diagnosed patients, patients with persistent Graves' disease had lower TCR Shannon entropy and fewer highly expanded clones, which suggests clonal expansion. The small sample size was acknowledged by the authors as a limitation that may reduce accuracy.

Sample time point, as interpreted from the label and publication: persistent/refractory GD, antithyroid drugs over 5 years with positive TRAb. For both TCR sequencing and RNA sequencing, RNA was extracted from PBMCs in TRIzol. Graves' disease was diagnosed according to American Thyroid Association guidelines. Patients for the study were recruited at an endocrinology department in Xi'an, China. From each patient, 8 to 10 milliliters of peripheral blood was collected into an EDTA anticoagulant tube. Ficoll Paque Plus density gradient separation was used to isolate PBMCs, and no further T cell sorting was performed. RNA quality was checked with an Agilent 2100 Bioanalyzer and agarose gel, and concentration with a NanoDrop 2000. Trimming at the junction amounts to 0 bases on V and 4 bases on J, and the germline ends lie 4 bases apart. The CDR3 runs 11 residues from the cysteine to the phenylalanine. Of the read, only the CDR3 DNA is kept; its 33 bases are in frame from base 1. Per the germline V gene (reference sequence), GTSNPN is the CDR1 and SVGIG is the CDR2.

The material was peripheral blood mononuclear cells (PBMCs), obtained when the disease was refractory, from a patient treated with antithyroid drugs. Recombination linked TRBV30 to TRBJ2-7; the D gene cannot be resolved reliably. The clonotype was recovered from a female donor with Graves disease. In nucleotide form, the sequence is TGTGCCTGGAGTGTACTGTACGAGCAGTACTTC. Its protein product is CAWSVLYEQYF. With the rest looked up from the reference TRBV30 and TRBJ2-7 genes rather than sequenced, the full variable domain is SQTIHQWPATLVQPVGSPLSLECTVEGTSNPNLYWYRQAAGRGLQLLFYSVGIGQISSEVPQNLSASRPQDRQFILSSKKLLLSDSGFYLCAWSVLYEQYFGPGTRLTVT.